This TCR beta chain was profiled in a study of T cells in Graves' hyperthyroidism and ophthalmopathy. For the study at large: Peripheral blood was secured at the point of initial diagnosis, before any treatment. General study points: Onset of ophthalmopathy came a median about 6.5 months after the model predicted it.

Patients aged 18 to 65 had newly diagnosed hyperthyroidism of under 2 months' duration. The V end lost 4 bases, the J end lost 2 bases, and 6 bases lay between the germline ends. The CDR3 is 12 residues long. CDR1 and CDR2 from the germline V gene are SGDLS and YYNGEE. As for this clonotype: Its antigen is unknown.

Amplified TCR beta CDR3 regions came from RNA transcripts. TCR CDR3 regions were first amplified by RT-PCR with HTBI primers. TCRdb reprocessed the multiplex PCR reads via MiXCR and lists one record per CDR3 protein. In the table there are around 380,000 distinct CDR3 sequences, approximately 13% of which are singletons. The sequence derives from a young man with Graves' hyperthyroidism that later progressed to Graves' ophthalmopathy. The sequencing sample was made of blood. V usage is TRBV9 and J usage is TRBJ1-2; no clear D gene. The CDR3 sequence: CASSQENYGYTF. Written as DNA, the CDR3 is TGTGCCAGCAGCCAGGAAAACTATGGCTACACCTTC.